These T cell receptor beta chains were read from a single sample in a study of blood T cell repertoires in COVID-19. Generated by immunoSEQ multiplex PCR, the TCRdb table keeps only in-frame clones and is missing some. The repertoire holds roughly 150,000 clones, with roughly 80% as singletons. Source material: peripheral blood. These receptor sequences come from a man aged 55 to 70 who had recovered from COVID-19. The CDR3 runs from the conserved cysteine through the conserved F or W. The order of the fields is J gene, V gene, D gene, clone size, CDR3 protein, CDR3 DNA. D genes are given only for firm matches. Clone sizes are given selectively: once, few, many, or a class where the clone is expanded.

TRBJ1-2	TRBV4-3	-	-	CASSQDTIRRGYGYTF	TGCGCCAGCAGCCAAGATACAATTCGGCGCGGCTATGGCTACACCTTC
TRBJ2-5	TRBV28	TRBD2	-	CASSTQLGGGNSGRAAGQETQYF	TGTGCCAGCAGTACCCAACTGGGGGGGGGAAATAGCGGGAGGGCCGCCGGGCAAGAGACCCAGTACTTC
TRBJ2-1	TRBV11-2	TRBD2	-	CASSLIGTNYNEQFF	TGTGCCAGCAGCTTAATCGGGACTAACTACAATGAGCAGTTCTTC
TRBJ1-1	TRBV27	-	few	CASSSVNTEAFF	TGTGCCAGCAGTTCTGTGAACACTGAAGCTTTCTTT
TRBJ2-1	TRBV7-8	-	-	CASSHGTGNNEQFF	TGTGCCAGCAGCCACGGGACTGGGAACAATGAGCAGTTCTTC
TRBJ2-5	TRBV5-4	TRBD2	once	CASSSSGNVKETQYF	TGTGCCAGCAGCTCTAGCGGGAATGTGAAAGAGACCCAGTACTTC
TRBJ1-2	TRBV7-2	TRBD1	-	CASSLSVDRGLGGGYTF	TGTGCCAGCAGCTTATCGGTTGACAGGGGGCTGGGGGGGGGCTACACCTTC
TRBJ1-4	TRBV7-9	-	-	CASSLGHGTNEKLFF	TGTGCCAGCAGCTTAGGGCACGGGACTAATGAAAAACTGTTTTTT
TRBJ2-6	TRBV4-2	TRBD1	-	CASSARDRGPGANVLTF	TGTGCCAGCAGCGCCCGGGACAGGGGGCCTGGGGCCAACGTCCTGACTTTC
TRBJ2-1	TRBV6-6	-	-	CASSYSEYNEQFF	TGTGCCAGCAGTTACTCAGAGTACAATGAGCAGTTCTTC
TRBJ2-6	TRBV2	TRBD2	-	CASSDPLLAGGNGANVLTF	TGTGCCAGCAGTGACCCGCTACTAGCGGGAGGGAACGGGGCCAACGTCCTGACTTTC
TRBJ2-7	TRBV7-8	TRBD2	-	CASSQGGTSEYEQYF	TGTGCCAGCAGCCAAGGGGGGACTAGCGAGTACGAGCAGTACTTC
TRBJ1-1	TRBV6-4	-	-	CASSDTWNTEAFF	TGTGCCAGCAGTGATACATGGAACACTGAAGCTTTCTTT
TRBJ2-3	TRBV18	-	-	CASSPEGQVTDTQYF	TGTGCCAGCTCACCCGAGGGTCAAGTAACAGATACGCAGTATTTT
TRBJ1-5	TRBV7-9	-	-	CASSPLKDRGNQPQHF	TGTGCCAGCAGCCCCCTCAAGGACAGAGGCAATCAGCCCCAGCATTTT
TRBJ2-1	TRBV9	TRBD2	-	CASSVEGTSLNEQFF	TGTGCCAGCAGCGTAGAAGGGACTAGCTTGAATGAGCAGTTCTTC
TRBJ2-5	TRBV4-2	TRBD2	-	CASSQESGLAGPETQYF	TGTGCCAGCAGCCAAGAATCGGGACTAGCGGGGCCAGAGACCCAGTACTTC
TRBJ2-1	TRBV4-3	TRBD2	-	CASSLAPGGLDNEQFF	TGCGCCAGCAGCCTTGCCCCGGGGGGGTTGGACAATGAGCAGTTCTTC
TRBJ1-1	TRBV7-3	-	-	CASSPQANTEAFF	TGTGCCAGCAGCCCTCAGGCCAACACTGAAGCTTTCTTT
TRBJ2-7	TRBV18	-	-	CASSPPSSSSYEQYF	TGTGCCAGCTCACCACCTTCCTCGAGCTCCTACGAGCAGTACTTC
TRBJ1-4	TRBV4-3	-	-	CASSQGFTKLEKLFF	TGCGCCAGCAGCCAAGGGTTCACAAAGTTAGAAAAACTGTTTTTT
TRBJ1-2	TRBV6-2/TRBV6-3	-	once	CASSYEGRGDYGYTF	TGTGCCAGCAGTTACGAGGGCAGGGGCGACTATGGCTACACCTTC
TRBJ2-3	TRBV28	TRBD1	-	CASTNRGRTDTQYF	TGTGCCAGCACTAACAGGGGCCGCACAGATACGCAGTATTTT
TRBJ2-1	TRBV3-1/TRBV3-2	-	-	CASSQDRGRGLADEQFF	TGTGCCAGCAGCCAAGATAGGGGTAGGGGATTGGCGGATGAGCAGTTCTTC
TRBJ2-5	TRBV4-3	-	-	CASSQEGAYLQETQYF	TGCGCCAGCAGCCAAGAGGGGGCATACCTTCAGGAGACCCAGTACTTC
TRBJ1-2	TRBV27	TRBD1	-	CASSLSATGYNGYTF	TGTGCCAGCAGTTTATCAGCGACAGGGTATAATGGCTACACCTTC